The 5 T cell receptor beta chains presented below share a single source sample, sequenced in a study of cytomegalovirus exposure and HLA in healthy donors. The PCR employed 60 Vbeta primers together with 13 Jbeta primers. TCRdb's table, derived via immunoSEQ multiplex PCR, lists solely in-frame clones and lacks some. The data show 100,000 to 150,000 clones, around three quarters seen once. Specimen: PBMCs. The origin of the receptors is a female donor in good health and CMV-seronegative.

This clone appeared a single time. The rearrangement links TRBV6-5 to TRBJ1-2; D gene unclear. V was shortened by 0 bases and J by 7 bases, with 9 bases between the two germline ends. CDR1 and CDR2 (germline): MNHEY, SVGAGI. The CDR3 contains 13 residues. This CDR3 reads CASSYSRVSGYTF. The CDR3 DNA reads TGTGCCAGCAGTTACTCGAGAGTCTCTGGCTACACCTTC.

V and J are TRBV7-3 and TRBJ1-2; perhaps TRBD1 as D (6 bases). There are 14 residues in the CDR3. Trimming left V 5 bases short and J 4 bases short, with 14 bases between. CDR1 is SGHTA, CDR2 FQGTGA, per germline. CDR3 DNA: TGTGCCAGCAGCCCCTCCACAGGGACCTATGGCTACACCTTC. This gives the protein CASSPSTGTYGYTF.

This clone was recorded only once. The J gene is TRBJ2-2, the V gene TRBV5-4; D ambiguous. This CDR3 comprises 12 residues. Looked up from germline, CDR1 is SGHNT and CDR2 is YYREEE (reference sequence). Trimming left V 4 bases short and J 5 bases short, with 6 bases between. The CDR3, as DNA: TGTGCCAGCAGCGAGCAAACCGGGGAGCTGTTTTTT. It translates to CASSEQTGELFF. Based on the CDR3 plus reference TRBV5-4 and TRBJ2-2, the full variable domain is ETGVTQSPTHLIKTRGQQVTLRCSSQSGHNTVSWYQQALGQGPQFIFQYYREEENGRGNFPPRFSGLQFPNYSSELNVNALELDDSALYLCASSEQTGELFFGEGSRLTVL.

This chain links TRBV30 with TRBJ2-3; D perhaps matches TRBD2 (5 bases). CDR1 and CDR2 (germline): GTSNPN, SVGIG (reference sequence). CDR3 length equals 14 residues. The V end lost 4 bases, the J end lost 2 bases, and 13 bases lay between the germline ends. This CDR3 reads CAWKVAGPTDTQYF. The CDR3 DNA follows: TGTGCCTGGAAGGTGGCGGGTCCCACAGATACGCAGTATTTT.

In its sample, this clone was seen a few times. The chain couples TRBV4-2 to TRBJ2-5; tentative D call: TRBD2 (5 bases). Trimming took 2 bases from V and 1 from J, leaving 11 bases between them. The CDR3 totals 15 residues. CDR1 and CDR2 from the germline V gene are LGHNA and YNFKEQ. CDR3 amino acids: CASSQSLALQETQYF. In DNA, the CDR3 is TGTGCCAGCAGCCAATCTCTAGCTCTCCAAGAGACCCAGTACTTC.